This entry concerns a single T cell receptor beta chain. At the DNA level, this CDR3 is encoded by other sequences in the same sample as well. This sample is part of a study of shared clonotypes between healthy human individuals. The CDR3 loop spans 13 amino acids. Germline loops: CDR1 SGHNT, CDR2 YENEEA. Trimming took off 3 bases at V and 5 bases at J, with 7 bases between the two ends. Researchers ran the assay at a deep level. Sequencing was performed with immunoSEQ multiplex PCR; in TCRdb, only in-frame clones are kept and a portion is missing. The data show around 2.5 million clones, approximately 94% seen once.

The sample comprised naive CD4+ T cells from PBMCs. Noted subset: CD45RA+ positively selected. The origin of this receptor is a man between 18 and 35 years old in good health. Some clones in this sample may be carry-over from other donors' samples. The rearrangement links TRBV11-3 to TRBJ2-2; D remains unclear. The CDR3: CASSFRNTGELFF. The CDR3 coding sequence is TGTGCCAGCAGCTTTAGGAATACCGGGGAGCTGTTTTTT.